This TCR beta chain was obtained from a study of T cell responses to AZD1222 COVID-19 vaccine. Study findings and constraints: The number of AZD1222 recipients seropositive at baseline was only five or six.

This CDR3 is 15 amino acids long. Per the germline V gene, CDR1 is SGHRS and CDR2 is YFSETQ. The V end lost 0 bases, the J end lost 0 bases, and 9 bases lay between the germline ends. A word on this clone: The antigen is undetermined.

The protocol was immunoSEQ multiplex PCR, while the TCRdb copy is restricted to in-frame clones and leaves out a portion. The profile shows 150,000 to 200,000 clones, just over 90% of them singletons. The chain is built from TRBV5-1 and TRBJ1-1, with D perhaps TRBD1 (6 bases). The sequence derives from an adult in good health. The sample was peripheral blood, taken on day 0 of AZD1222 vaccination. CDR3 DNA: TGCGCCAGCAGCTTGGAGGACAGCCTGAACACTGAAGCTTTCTTT. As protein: CASSLEDSLNTEAFF.